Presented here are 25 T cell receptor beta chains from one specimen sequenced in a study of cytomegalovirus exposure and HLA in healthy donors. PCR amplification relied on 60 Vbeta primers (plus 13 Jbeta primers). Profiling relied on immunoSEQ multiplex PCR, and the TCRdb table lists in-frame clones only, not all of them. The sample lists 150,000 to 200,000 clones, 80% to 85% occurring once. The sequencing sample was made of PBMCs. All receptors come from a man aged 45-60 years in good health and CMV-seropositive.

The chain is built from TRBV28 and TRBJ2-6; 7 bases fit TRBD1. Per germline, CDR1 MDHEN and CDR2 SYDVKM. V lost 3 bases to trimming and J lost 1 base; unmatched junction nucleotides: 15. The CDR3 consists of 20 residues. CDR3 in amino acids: CASSFGARQGRGSGANVLTF. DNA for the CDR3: TGTGCCAGCAGTTTTGGGGCCCGACAGGGAAGGGGTTCTGGGGCCAACGTCCTGACTTTC.

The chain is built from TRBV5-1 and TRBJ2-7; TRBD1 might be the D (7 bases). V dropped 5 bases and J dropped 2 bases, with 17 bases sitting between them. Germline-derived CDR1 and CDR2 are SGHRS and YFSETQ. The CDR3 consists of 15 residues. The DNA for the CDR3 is TGCGCCAGCAGGGAGGGCCGGGACAGCGCCTACGAGCAGTACTTC. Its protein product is CASREGRDSAYEQYF.

For the CDR3, the DNA is TGTGCCAGCAGTCAATCGGGACCGGGAGTAGAGACCCAGTACTTC. This codes for CASSQSGPGVETQYF. This chain uses TRBV25-1 with TRBJ2-5; TRBD2 is a possible D gene (6 bases). The V end was cut by 5 bases, the J end by 4 bases, with 17 bases between. The CDR3 length is 15 residues. Germline values: CDR1 MGHDK, CDR2 SYGVNS.

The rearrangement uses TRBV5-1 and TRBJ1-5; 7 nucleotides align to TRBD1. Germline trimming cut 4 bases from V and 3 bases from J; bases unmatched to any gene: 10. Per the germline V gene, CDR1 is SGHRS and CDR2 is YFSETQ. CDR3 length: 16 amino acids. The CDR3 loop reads CASSLEPTGNNQPQHF. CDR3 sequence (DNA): TGCGCCAGCAGCCTGGAACCGACAGGGAACAATCAGCCCCAGCATTTT.

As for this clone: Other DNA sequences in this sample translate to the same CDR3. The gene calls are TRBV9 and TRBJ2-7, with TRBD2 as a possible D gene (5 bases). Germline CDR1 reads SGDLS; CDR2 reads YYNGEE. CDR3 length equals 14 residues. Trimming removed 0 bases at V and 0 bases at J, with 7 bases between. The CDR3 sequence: CASSVGGSSYEQYF. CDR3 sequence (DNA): TGTGCCAGCAGCGTAGGTGGGAGCTCCTACGAGCAGTACTTC.

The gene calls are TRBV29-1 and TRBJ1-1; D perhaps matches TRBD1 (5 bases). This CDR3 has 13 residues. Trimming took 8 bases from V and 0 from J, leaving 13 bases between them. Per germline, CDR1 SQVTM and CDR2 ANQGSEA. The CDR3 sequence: CSSRKQVNTEAFF. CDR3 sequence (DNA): TGCAGCTCTCGGAAACAGGTGAACACTGAAGCTTTCTTT.

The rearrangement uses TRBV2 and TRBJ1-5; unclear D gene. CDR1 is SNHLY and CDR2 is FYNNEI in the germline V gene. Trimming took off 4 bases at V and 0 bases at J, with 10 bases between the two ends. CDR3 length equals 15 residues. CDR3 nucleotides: TGTGCCAGCAGTGTGACAACAGATAGCAATCAGCCCCAGCATTTT. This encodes CASSVTTDSNQPQHF.

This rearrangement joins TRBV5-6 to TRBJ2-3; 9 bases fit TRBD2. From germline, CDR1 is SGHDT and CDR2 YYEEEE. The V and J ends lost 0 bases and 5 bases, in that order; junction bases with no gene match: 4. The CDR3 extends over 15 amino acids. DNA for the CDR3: TGTGCCAGCAGCTTGGTTAGCGGGGGTGTAGATACGCAGTATTTT. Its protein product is CASSLVSGGVDTQYF.

CDR3 nucleotides: TGTGCCAGCAGTCTCTGGACAACCAGCAATCAGCCCCAGCATTTT. This codes for CASSLWTTSNQPQHF. The genes are TRBV28 and TRBJ1-5, with D possibly matching TRBD1 (5 bases). Per germline, CDR1 MDHEN and CDR2 SYDVKM. The V end lost 5 bases, the J end lost 1 base, and 12 bases lay between the germline ends. This CDR3 region has 15 residues.

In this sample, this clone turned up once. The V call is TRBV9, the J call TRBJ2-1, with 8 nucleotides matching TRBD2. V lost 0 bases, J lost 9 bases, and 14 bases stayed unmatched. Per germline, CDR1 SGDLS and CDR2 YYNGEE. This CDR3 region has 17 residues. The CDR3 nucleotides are TGTGCCAGCAGCGTAGAGCGGGAGCAACCCTGGGACCCTGAGCAGTTCTTC. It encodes CASSVEREQPWDPEQFF.

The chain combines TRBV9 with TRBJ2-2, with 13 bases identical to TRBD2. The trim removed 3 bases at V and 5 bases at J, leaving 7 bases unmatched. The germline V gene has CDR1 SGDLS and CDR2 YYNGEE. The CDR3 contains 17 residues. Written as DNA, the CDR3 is TGTGCCAGCAGCGCCCGGACTAGCGGGAGATTAACCGGGGAGCTGTTTTTT. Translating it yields CASSARTSGRLTGELFF.

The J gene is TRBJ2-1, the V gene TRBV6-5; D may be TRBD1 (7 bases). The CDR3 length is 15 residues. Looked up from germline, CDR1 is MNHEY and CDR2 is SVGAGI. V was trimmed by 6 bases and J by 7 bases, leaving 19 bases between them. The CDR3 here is CASRKLGGRGNEQFF. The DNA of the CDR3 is TGTGCCAGCAGAAAACTAGGGGGCCGGGGGAATGAGCAGTTCTTC.

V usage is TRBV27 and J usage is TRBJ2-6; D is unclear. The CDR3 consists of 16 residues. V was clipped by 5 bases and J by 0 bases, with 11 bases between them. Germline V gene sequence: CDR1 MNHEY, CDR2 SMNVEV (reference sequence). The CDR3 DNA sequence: TGTGCCAGCAGTCCGAAGGAGAGCTCTGGGGCCAACGTCCTGACTTTC. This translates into CASSPKESSGANVLTF.

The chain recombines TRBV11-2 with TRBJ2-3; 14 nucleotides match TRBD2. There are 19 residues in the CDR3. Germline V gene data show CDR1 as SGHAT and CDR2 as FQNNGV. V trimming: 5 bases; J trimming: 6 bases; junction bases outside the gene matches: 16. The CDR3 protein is CASSPLLGTSGGSGDTQYF. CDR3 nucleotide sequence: TGTGCCAGCAGCCCACTCCTTGGGACTAGCGGGGGATCGGGGGATACGCAGTATTTT. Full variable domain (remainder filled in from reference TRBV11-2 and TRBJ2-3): EAGVAQSPRYKIIEKRQSVAFWCNPISGHATLYWYQQILGQGPKLLIQFQNNGVVDDSQLPKDRFSAERLKGVDSTLKIQPAKLEDSAVYLCASSPLLGTSGGSGDTQYFGPGTRLTVL.

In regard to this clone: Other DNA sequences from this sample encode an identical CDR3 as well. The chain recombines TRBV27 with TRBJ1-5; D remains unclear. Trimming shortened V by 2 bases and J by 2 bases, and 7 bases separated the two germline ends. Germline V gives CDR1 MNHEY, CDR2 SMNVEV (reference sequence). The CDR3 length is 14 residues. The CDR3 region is CASSLGQGNQPQHF. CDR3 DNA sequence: TGTGCCAGCAGTTTAGGGCAGGGCAATCAGCCCCAGCATTTT.

Written as DNA, the CDR3 is TGTGCCAGCAGTTTAAACCCGGGACAGGGGGTTCCAATGAACACTGAAGCTTTCTTT. Translating gives CASSLNPGQGVPMNTEAFF. The rearrangement links TRBV27 to TRBJ1-1; 11 nucleotides align to TRBD1. V shed 2 bases and J 0 bases; nucleotides not matched to a gene: 11. The CDR3 contains 19 residues. Germline values: CDR1 MNHEY, CDR2 SMNVEV (reference sequence).

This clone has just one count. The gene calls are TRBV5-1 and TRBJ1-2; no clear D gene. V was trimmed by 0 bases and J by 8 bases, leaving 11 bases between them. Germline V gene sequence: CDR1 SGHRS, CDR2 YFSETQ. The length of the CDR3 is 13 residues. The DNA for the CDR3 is TGCGCCAGCAGCTTGGCGGGAGTTTCGGGCTACACCTTC. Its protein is CASSLAGVSGYTF. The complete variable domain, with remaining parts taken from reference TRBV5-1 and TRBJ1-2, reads KAGVTQTPRYLIKTRGQQVTLSCSPISGHRSVSWYQQTPGQGLQFLFEYFSETQRNKGNFPGRFSGRQFSNSRSEMNVSTLELGDSALYLCASSLAGVSGYTFGSGTRLTVV.

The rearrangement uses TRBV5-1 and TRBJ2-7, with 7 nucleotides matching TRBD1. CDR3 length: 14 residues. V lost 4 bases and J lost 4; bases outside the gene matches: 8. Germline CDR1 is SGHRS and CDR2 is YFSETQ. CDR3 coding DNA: TGCGCCAGCAGCGTGGAGACAGGGACATACGAGCAGTACTTC. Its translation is CASSVETGTYEQYF. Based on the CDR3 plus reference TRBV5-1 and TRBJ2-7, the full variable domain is KAGVTQTPRYLIKTRGQQVTLSCSPISGHRSVSWYQQTPGQGLQFLFEYFSETQRNKGNFPGRFSGRQFSNSRSEMNVSTLELGDSALYLCASSVETGTYEQYFGPGTRLTVT.

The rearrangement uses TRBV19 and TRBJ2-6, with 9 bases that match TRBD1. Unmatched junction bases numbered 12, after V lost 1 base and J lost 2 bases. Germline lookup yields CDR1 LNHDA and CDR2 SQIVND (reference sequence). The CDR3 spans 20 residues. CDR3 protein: CASSIVQGAWVGTGANVLTF. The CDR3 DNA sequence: TGTGCCAGTAGTATAGTACAGGGGGCGTGGGTGGGTACTGGGGCCAACGTCCTGACTTTC.

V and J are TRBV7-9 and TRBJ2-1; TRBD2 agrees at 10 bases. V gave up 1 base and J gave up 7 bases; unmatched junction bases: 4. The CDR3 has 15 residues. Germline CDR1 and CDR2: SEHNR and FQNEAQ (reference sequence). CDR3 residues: CASSLVSSGSNEQFF. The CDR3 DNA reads TGTGCCAGCAGCTTAGTGTCTAGCGGGAGTAATGAGCAGTTCTTC.

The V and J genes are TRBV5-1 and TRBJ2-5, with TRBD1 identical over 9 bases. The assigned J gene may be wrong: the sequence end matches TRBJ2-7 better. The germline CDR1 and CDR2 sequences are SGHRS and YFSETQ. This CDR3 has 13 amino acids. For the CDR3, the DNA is TGCGCCAGCAGCTTCGGGACAGGGAACGAGCAGTACTTC. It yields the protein CASSFGTGNEQYF.

The DNA for the CDR3 is TGCGCCAGCAGCGCTGGGGGGACAGGGGACTACGAGCAGTACTTC. Amino acids: CASSAGGTGDYEQYF. The chain employs TRBV5-1 and TRBJ2-5; TRBD1 matches 10 bases. The J call may be faulty, since TRBJ2-7 better matches the DNA end. The CDR3 length is 15 residues. Germline CDR1 and CDR2: SGHRS and YFSETQ.

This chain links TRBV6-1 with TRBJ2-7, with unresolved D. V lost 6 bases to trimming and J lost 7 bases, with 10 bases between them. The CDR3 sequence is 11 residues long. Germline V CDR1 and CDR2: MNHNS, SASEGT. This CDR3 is CASRIRGEQYF. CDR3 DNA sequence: TGTGCCAGCAGGATTCGCGGAGAGCAGTACTTC.

As DNA, the CDR3 is TGTGCCTGGAGTGTATGGGGGGGTGGCAATCAGCCCCAGCATTTT. This codes for CAWSVWGGGNQPQHF. This chain links TRBV30 with TRBJ1-5, with a tentative D call TRBD1 (5 bases). Deletions cut 0 bases from V and 2 bases from J, with 11 bases between. CDR3 length equals 15 residues. Germline V gives CDR1 GTSNPN, CDR2 SVGIG (reference sequence).

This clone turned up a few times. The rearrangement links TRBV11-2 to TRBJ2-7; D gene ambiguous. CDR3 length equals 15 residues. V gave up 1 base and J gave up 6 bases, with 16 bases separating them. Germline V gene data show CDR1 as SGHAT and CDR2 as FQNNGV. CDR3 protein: CASSLVGPTLGEQYF. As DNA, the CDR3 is TGTGCCAGCAGCTTAGTTGGTCCGACTCTTGGCGAGCAGTACTTC.